This T cell receptor beta chain was obtained from a study of shared clonotypes between healthy human individuals. Study as a whole: The cohort comprised a couple of women and a few men. Their ages spanned 18 to 49 years.

As concerns this clone: Its specificity is unknown.

The CDR3 runs 15 residues. Unmatched junction bases numbered 5, after V lost 3 bases and J lost 6 bases. Germline-derived CDR1 and CDR2 are LNHDA and SQIVND (reference sequence). Repertoires were generated with immunoSEQ multiplex PCR, while TCRdb's copy carries only in-frame clones and drops some. The data contain some 2,500,000 clones, 80% to 95% of them singletons. Findings and limits, study-wide: Represented diversity, genetic and exposure-history alike, was limited by few donors. Relative to memory subsets, naive subsets generally showed larger estimated richness.

The donors, all of them Caucasian adults, lived in Nashville, Tennessee. The sample comprised naive CD4+ T cells from PBMCs. Specified subset: CD45RA+ positively selected. The rearrangement links TRBV19 to TRBJ1-5; 10 nucleotides align to TRBD1. The clonotype was recovered from a man aged 18 to 35 in good health. Some clones in this sample may be carry-over from other donors' samples. In DNA form, the CDR3 reads TGTGCCAGTAGTATCGGGACAGGGGTAAGTCAGCCCCAGCATTTT. Protein sequence: CASSIGTGVSQPQHF.